These 23 T cell receptor beta chains originate from one sample sequenced in a study of blood T cell repertoires in COVID-19. The repertoire was sequenced with immunoSEQ multiplex PCR; TCRdb's copy has only in-frame clones and lacks some. The sample lists about 400,000 clones; 88% were seen once. Sequencing was carried out using PBMCs or T cells enriched from blood (not recorded which). These TCRs come from a woman in her 40s with acute COVID-19.

The chain links TRBV15 to TRBJ1-2, with D hard to call. The CDR3 has 13 residues. Germline CDR1 and CDR2: LNHNV and YYDKDF (reference sequence). The ends were cut back, 0 bases at V and 3 bases at J, with 5 bases in the middle. The CDR3 nucleotides read TGTGCCACCAGCAGAGATGGCTACTATGGCTACACCTTC. It translates to CATSRDGYYGYTF.

The rearrangement links TRBV5-1 to TRBJ2-5, with TRBD2 identical over 13 bases. The J segment lost 3 bases and the V segment lost 2 bases, leaving 7 bases of the junction unmatched. This CDR3 has 17 residues. Germline assignment: CDR1 SGHRS and CDR2 YFSETQ. In nucleotides, the CDR3 is TGCGCCAGCAGCTTACGACTAGCGGGGGGCACTAAAGAGACCCAGTACTTC. The encoded protein is CASSLRLAGGTKETQYF.

In this sample, this clone turned up once. V and J are TRBV15 and TRBJ1-1; D is unresolved. The germline gives CDR1 LNHNV, CDR2 YYDKDF (reference sequence). V was pared by 1 base and J by 3 bases, with 12 bases between. The length of the CDR3 is 15 residues. CDR3 protein: CATSRGGLWDTEAFF. CDR3 nucleotide sequence: TGTGCCACCAGCAGAGGAGGACTGTGGGACACTGAAGCTTTCTTT.

This clone showed up just a few times. J is TRBJ1-1 and V is TRBV6-1; possibly TRBD1 for D (5 bases). Germline V gives CDR1 MNHNS, CDR2 SASEGT. V was clipped by 2 bases and J by 8 bases, with 9 bases between them. The length of the CDR3 is 12 residues. CDR3 nucleotides: TGTGCCAGCAGTGAAAGGGCAGGGGAAGCTTTCTTT. Residues: CASSERAGEAFF.

The chain uses TRBV7-9 and TRBJ2-7; 11 bases map to TRBD1. The CDR3 covers 16 residues. Trimming took 5 bases from V and 2 from J; bases not matched to a gene: 8. Germline CDR1 and CDR2: SEHNR and FQNEAQ (reference sequence). This CDR3 reads CASSVPGQGVTYEQYF. CDR3 sequence (DNA): TGTGCCAGCAGCGTACCGGGACAGGGGGTAACCTACGAGCAGTACTTC.

The rearrangement joins TRBV5-1 to TRBJ2-1, with 10 bases identical to TRBD2. The CDR3 contains 16 residues. Germline CDR1 reads SGHRS; CDR2 reads YFSETQ. Germline trimming cut 7 bases from V and 6 bases from J; bases unmatched to any gene: 13. CDR3 protein: CASRLMSGGASNEQFF. The CDR3, as DNA: TGCGCCAGCCGCCTAATGAGCGGGGGGGCCTCCAATGAGCAGTTCTTC. Variable domain in full (rest from reference TRBV5-1 and TRBJ2-1): KAGVTQTPRYLIKTRGQQVTLSCSPISGHRSVSWYQQTPGQGLQFLFEYFSETQRNKGNFPGRFSGRQFSNSRSEMNVSTLELGDSALYLCASRLMSGGASNEQFFGPGTRLTVL.

The chain uses TRBV5-5 and TRBJ1-4; 9 positions match TRBD1. From germline, CDR1 is SGHKS and CDR2 YYEKEE (reference sequence). The V segment lost 4 bases and the J segment 6 bases; nucleotides outside the gene matches: 10. The CDR3 sequence is 16 residues long. CDR3 residues: CASSLETGTGYEKLFF. The CDR3 nucleotides are TGTGCCAGCAGCCTCGAGACCGGGACAGGGTATGAAAAACTGTTTTTT.

The rearrangement joins TRBV5-1 to TRBJ2-3; 7 bases map to TRBD1. The germline V gene encodes CDR1 SGHRS and CDR2 YFSETQ. With 4 bases clipped from V and 3 bases from J, the junction kept 11 bases outside the gene matches. This CDR3 spans 16 amino acids. CDR3 sequence (DNA): TGCGCCAGCAGCATCACGACAGGGAGAGGGACAGATACGCAGTATTTT. Translating it yields CASSITTGRGTDTQYF. The variable domain in full, with the rest retrieved from reference TRBV5-1 and TRBJ2-3, is KAGVTQTPRYLIKTRGQQVTLSCSPISGHRSVSWYQQTPGQGLQFLFEYFSETQRNKGNFPGRFSGRQFSNSRSEMNVSTLELGDSALYLCASSITTGRGTDTQYFGPGTRLTVL.

The chain carries TRBV2 and TRBJ2-2; the match to TRBD1 covers 9 bases. Germline V gene sequence: CDR1 SNHLY, CDR2 FYNNEI. The CDR3 length is 15 residues. V was clipped by 5 bases and J by 0 bases; unmatched bases: 1. CDR3 residues: CASSWDRANTGELFF. In nucleotides, the CDR3 is TGTGCCAGCAGTTGGGACAGGGCGAACACCGGGGAGCTGTTTTTT.

J is TRBJ1-5 and V is TRBV2; D gene ambiguous. Germline V gene data show CDR1 as SNHLY and CDR2 as FYNNEI. CDR3 length equals 13 residues. V lost 2 bases to trimming and J lost 4 bases, with 6 bases between them. CDR3 protein: CASSEQYNQPQHF. In DNA form, the CDR3 reads TGTGCCAGCAGTGAACAGTATAATCAGCCCCAGCATTTT.

The chain combines TRBV2 with TRBJ1-2, with D possibly matching TRBD1 (6 bases). The V gene lost 6 bases and the J gene lost 2 bases, with 16 bases spanning the gap. Germline-derived CDR1 and CDR2 are SNHLY and FYNNEI. This CDR3 has 15 amino acids. In nucleotides, the CDR3 is TGTGCCAGCAGGGTAGACAGGCTGGGGAACTATGGCTACACCTTC. It yields the protein CASRVDRLGNYGYTF.

The CDR3 bases are TGTGCCAGCAGCTTAGGGCGGCTAGCGGGGGGGCCGAGCACAGATACGCAGTATTTT. Amino acid sequence: CASSLGRLAGGPSTDTQYF. This chain connects TRBV7-9 to TRBJ2-3; 12 bases fit TRBD2. With 1 base clipped from V and 0 bases from J, the junction kept 8 bases outside the gene matches. The CDR3 length is 19 residues. Germline V gene data show CDR1 as SEHNR and CDR2 as FQNEAQ (reference sequence).

The CDR3 region is CASSSPGQDNSPLHF. The CDR3 nucleotides are TGTGCCAGCAGCTCACCGGGACAGGATAATTCACCCCTCCACTTT. The chain couples TRBV7-9 to TRBJ1-6; 8 bases match TRBD1. Losses at the gene ends were 4 bases for V and 5 bases for J; bases not matched to a gene: 4. Germline values: CDR1 SEHNR, CDR2 FQNEAQ (reference sequence). The CDR3 is made up of 15 amino acids. Full variable domain (outside the CDR3, taken from reference TRBV7-9 and TRBJ1-6): DTGVSQNPRHKITKRGQNVTFRCDPISEHNRLYWYRQTLGQGPEFLTYFQNEAQLEKSRLLSDRFSAERPKGSFSTLEIQRTEQGDSAMYLCASSSPGQDNSPLHFGNGTRLTVT.

The chain is built from TRBV11-2 and TRBJ1-1; TRBD1 is a possible D gene (5 bases). Per the germline V gene, CDR1 is SGHAT and CDR2 is FQNNGV. CDR3 size: 15 residues. V dropped 2 bases and J dropped 0 bases, with 10 bases sitting between them. The CDR3 sequence: CASSLTGHMNTEAFF. The DNA of the CDR3 is TGTGCCAGCAGCTTAACCGGACATATGAACACTGAAGCTTTCTTT.

The chain links TRBV30 to TRBJ1-1; TRBD1 is a possible D gene (6 bases). Germline assignment: CDR1 GTSNPN and CDR2 SVGIG (reference sequence). The CDR3 consists of 13 residues. Trimming took off 5 bases at V and 4 bases at J, with 14 bases between the two ends. The DNA for the CDR3 is TGTGCCTGGGATCGTATGACAGGCACTGAAGCTTTCTTT. Amino acid sequence: CAWDRMTGTEAFF.

The chain uses TRBV24-1 and TRBJ2-7, with D perhaps matching TRBD2 (5 bases). With 2 bases removed from V and 10 bases from J, the gap between germline ends came to 11 bases. The CDR3 extends over 12 amino acids. Germline CDR1 is KGHDR and CDR2 is SFDVKD. DNA of the CDR3: TGTGCCACCAGTGATTGGAGGAATCTACAGTACTTC. Translating it yields CATSDWRNLQYF.

The genes are TRBV19 and TRBJ2-7; TRBD2 agrees at 7 bases. Germline V gene sequence: CDR1 LNHDA, CDR2 SQIVND (reference sequence). J was trimmed by 0 bases and V by 8 bases; bases with no gene match: 4. The CDR3 is 13 residues long. The CDR3 nucleotides are TGTGCCAGTGCGTGGACTAGCTCCTACGAGCAGTACTTC. Amino acid sequence: CASAWTSSYEQYF.

The chain is built from TRBV2 and TRBJ2-7; D is possibly TRBD1 (6 bases). This CDR3 has 14 residues. The germline gives CDR1 SNHLY, CDR2 FYNNEI. The V gene lost 3 bases and the J gene lost 4 bases, with 13 bases spanning the gap. This CDR3 is CASSDGGQRYEQYF. The CDR3, as DNA: TGTGCCAGCAGTGATGGGGGACAACGATACGAGCAGTACTTC.

V and J are TRBV2 and TRBJ1-2, with D unclear. Trimming removed 8 bases at V and 6 bases at J, with 13 bases between. The germline gives CDR1 SNHLY, CDR2 FYNNEI. The CDR3 runs to 12 residues. For the CDR3, the DNA is TGTGCCAGCGGGTTGTGGGCAGATGGCTACACCTTC. Translating gives CASGLWADGYTF.

This chain joins TRBV13 and TRBJ1-1; no reliable D call. CDR3 length equals 15 residues. Germline-derived CDR1 and CDR2 are PRHDT and FYEKMQ (reference sequence). Trimming removed 1 base at V and 0 bases at J, with 9 bases between. The CDR3 DNA follows: TGTGCCAGCAGCTTAGATGGCAGGATGAACACTGAAGCTTTCTTT. This translates into CASSLDGRMNTEAFF. The full variable domain, rest sourced from reference TRBV13 and TRBJ1-1, is AAGVIQSPRHLIKEKRETATLKCYPIPRHDTVYWYQQGPGQDPQFLISFYEKMQSDKGSIPDRFSAQQFSDYHSELNMSSLELGDSALYFCASSLDGRMNTEAFFGQGTRLTVV.

The rearrangement uses TRBV5-6 and TRBJ1-2, with D perhaps matching TRBD1 (5 bases). The CDR3 has 14 amino acids. The germline CDR1 and CDR2 sequences are SGHDT and YYEEEE. Trimming stripped 5 bases from V and 5 bases from J, with 16 bases between. Here the CDR3 DNA reads TGTGCCAGCAGGAGGGCGGGATGGGGGTATGGCTACACCTTC. Protein product: CASRRAGWGYGYTF. The full variable domain, with the rest looked up from reference TRBV5-6 and TRBJ1-2, is DAGVTQSPTHLIKTRGQQVTLRCSPKSGHDTVSWYQQALGQGPQFIFQYYEEEERQRGNFPDRFSGHQFPNYSSELNVNALLLGDSALYLCASRRAGWGYGYTFGSGTRLTVV.

The chain links TRBV7-9 to TRBJ1-2, with D possibly being TRBD1 (5 bases). Germline values: CDR1 SEHNR, CDR2 FQNEAQ (reference sequence). This CDR3 has 18 amino acids. The V end lost 3 bases, the J end lost 3 bases, and 23 bases lay between the germline ends. The CDR3 sequence: CASSFPRNRESGDYGYTF. DNA of the CDR3: TGTGCCAGCAGCTTCCCCCGGAACCGGGAGTCGGGGGACTATGGCTACACCTTC.

This sequence joins TRBV12-3 or TRBV12-4 and TRBJ1-6; 7 nucleotides match TRBD1. CDR3 length equals 13 residues. The trim removed 4 bases at V and 13 bases at J, leaving 7 bases unmatched. As DNA, the CDR3 is TGTGCCAGCAGTTCCGACAGGGTTAGTCCCCTCCACTTT. Residues: CASSSDRVSPLHF.